These T cell receptor beta chains were read from a single sample in a study of T cell changes during pregnancy in multiple sclerosis. Produced via immunoSEQ multiplex PCR; TCRdb's table is partial and in-frame only. This sample has tens of thousands of clones, with over 85% found just once. Source: CD4+ T cells from peripheral blood mononuclear cells, taken before pregnancy. The receptors here all came from a female donor with multiple sclerosis, enrolled in a pregnancy study. CDR3s leave out the opening cysteine and the closing phenylalanine or tryptophan. Fields, in order: V gene, J gene, CDR3 protein.

>TRBV19|TRBJ2-5
ASSIGGTGDQETQY
>TRBV7-8|TRBJ2-7
ASSFRQGEQY
>TRBV4-2|TRBJ1-6
ASSRGTGQGRDSPLH
>TRBV5-1|TRBJ2-3
ASSPLTSATDTQY
>TRBV6-4|TRBJ2-4
ASSELAASNIQY
>TRBV30|TRBJ1-2
AWSVGQGLSSYGYT
>TRBV5-4|TRBJ2-1
ASSLGLAGGNDEQF
>TRBV5-4|TRBJ1-1
ASSLGQGMNTEAF
>TRBV11-2|TRBJ1-5
ASSLGLGANQPQH
>TRBV7-9|TRBJ2-2
ASRGGLARNTGELF
>TRBV19|TRBJ1-2
ASSPDREEGYT
>TRBV11-2|TRBJ1-1
ASSSWGVGNTEAF
>TRBV5-1|TRBJ2-3
ASSLPGTSGRAGTQY
>TRBV30|TRBJ2-1
AWSVRRQGRF
>TRBV7-3|TRBJ2-3
ASSLTSGITDTQY
>TRBV2|TRBJ1-5
ASRITGNQPQH
>TRBV5-4|TRBJ2-3
ASSFPAGGKDTQY
>TRBV28|TRBJ2-3
ASSLGQNTQY